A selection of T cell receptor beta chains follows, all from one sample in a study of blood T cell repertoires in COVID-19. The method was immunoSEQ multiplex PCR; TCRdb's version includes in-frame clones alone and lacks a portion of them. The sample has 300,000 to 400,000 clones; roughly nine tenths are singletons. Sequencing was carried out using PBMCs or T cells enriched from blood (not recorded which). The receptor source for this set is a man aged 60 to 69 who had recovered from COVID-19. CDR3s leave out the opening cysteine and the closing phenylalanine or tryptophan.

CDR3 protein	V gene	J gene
ASTTRTGRHGELF	TRBV6-5	TRBJ2-2
ATRGTANTGELF	TRBV24-1	TRBJ2-2
ASSTTSSYNEQF	TRBV11-2	TRBJ2-1
ASTKGGSYSNQPQH	TRBV2	TRBJ1-5
ASSEARNTEAF	TRBV6-1	TRBJ1-1
ASSLGALSSYNEQF	TRBV5-5	TRBJ2-1
ASSLGSGNTEAF	TRBV11-2	TRBJ1-1
ATTAEGTADTQY	TRBV10-3	TRBJ2-3
ASSYSLAGKYNEQF	TRBV6-2/TRBV6-3	TRBJ2-1
ASRYTLAGFYNEQF	TRBV7-2	TRBJ2-1
ASSLVYRDGSPLH	TRBV27	TRBJ1-6
ASSVSGGVSLSEQF	TRBV7-9	TRBJ2-1
ASSQAASGSPLH	TRBV4-3	TRBJ1-6
ASITGTVNYNSPLH	TRBV28	TRBJ1-6
ASSDSYGGGLPQH	TRBV3-1/TRBV3-2	TRBJ1-5
ASSLEGTTTYEQY	TRBV5-4	TRBJ2-7
ASFSGQGDEQY	TRBV5-1	TRBJ2-7
ASSYSRVAGELF	TRBV6-2/TRBV6-3	TRBJ2-2
ASSLKGLAGNTGELF	TRBV7-6	TRBJ2-2
ASSFDRSNEQF	TRBV11-2	TRBJ2-1
ATPADGDYEQY	TRBV24-1	TRBJ2-7
ASSPTRPWDSPLH	TRBV6-5	TRBJ1-6
SVKGQGPYEQY	TRBV29-1	TRBJ2-7
ASSQNMQGLAKNEQF	TRBV5-1	TRBJ2-1
ASSRRQGSTDTQY	TRBV6-5	TRBJ2-3
ASRADTGELF	TRBV25-1	TRBJ2-2
ASSPPAMGGVGDTQY	TRBV18	TRBJ2-3
ASSSPGDQPQH	TRBV7-9	TRBJ1-5
ASSPRGQNEKLF	TRBV18	TRBJ1-4
ASGGSSGNTIY	TRBV19	TRBJ1-3
ASSRDRGQNEQY	TRBV4-3	TRBJ2-7
AWSWTYGTSGISYEQY	TRBV30	TRBJ2-7
ASSLGGEGTGELF	TRBV5-1	TRBJ2-2
ASQWGQGNIQY	TRBV11-1	TRBJ2-4
ASSSTQGFQETQY	TRBV5-6	TRBJ2-5
ASSHLAGVGYEQY	TRBV14	TRBJ2-7
ASRDSIYGYT	TRBV6-5	TRBJ1-2
ASSPSPSPIAGGPDEQY	TRBV9	TRBJ2-7
ASKGLASTDTQY	TRBV2	TRBJ2-3
ASSPGVSTDTQY	TRBV27	TRBJ2-3
ASSPGQGADPRSL	TRBV6-5	TRBJ1-1
ASSLGTSVNTGELF	TRBV5-1	TRBJ2-2
ASSKHPQVRQSNYGYT	TRBV21-1	TRBJ1-2
ATSQTGGNQPQH	TRBV24-1	TRBJ1-5
SDDRGDGYT	TRBV29-1	TRBJ1-2